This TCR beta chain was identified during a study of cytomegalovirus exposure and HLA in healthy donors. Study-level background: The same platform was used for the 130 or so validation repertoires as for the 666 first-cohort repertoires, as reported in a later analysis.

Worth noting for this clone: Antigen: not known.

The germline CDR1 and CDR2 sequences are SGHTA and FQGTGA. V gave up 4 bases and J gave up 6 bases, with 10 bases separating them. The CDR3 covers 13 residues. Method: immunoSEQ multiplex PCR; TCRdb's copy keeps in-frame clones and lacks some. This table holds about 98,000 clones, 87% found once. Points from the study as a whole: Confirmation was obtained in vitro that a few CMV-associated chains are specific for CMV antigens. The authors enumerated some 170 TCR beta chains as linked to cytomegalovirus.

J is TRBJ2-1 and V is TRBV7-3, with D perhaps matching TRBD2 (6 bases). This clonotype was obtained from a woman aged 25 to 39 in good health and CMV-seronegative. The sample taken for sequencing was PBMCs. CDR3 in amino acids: CASSSGLINEQFF. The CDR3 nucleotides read TGTGCCAGCAGCTCGGGACTGATCAATGAGCAGTTCTTC.